A single sample gave rise to the 26 T cell receptor beta chains below, sequenced in a study of tumor-infiltrating lymphocytes in primary liver carcinoma. Synthesis of TCR beta cDNA was carried out from approximately 0.55 ug total RNA with a constant-region primer. ARM-PCR was slightly modified, and three nested multiplex PCR rounds with it gave rise to the TCR beta libraries. Each of the first two PCR rounds ran 9 to 11 cycles with TRBV1-TRBV30 forward and C-beta reverse primers. TCRdb reprocessed the multiplex PCR reads via MiXCR and lists one record per CDR3 protein. The data contain 310,000 or so distinct CDR3 sequences, about three fifths of them singletons. Blood RNA came from unsorted whole blood; germline DNA was also extracted. The sequencing sample was made of peripheral blood. The receptors originated from a woman aged 25 to 39 with primary liver carcinoma and hepatitis B virus infection.

The rearrangement links TRBV5-8 to TRBJ2-3, with TRBD2 matching over 10 bases. Trimming cost V 5 bases and J 0 bases; bases outside gene matches: 6. The CDR3 covers 16 residues. In germline, CDR1 is SGHTS, CDR2 YDEGEE. DNA of the CDR3: TGTGCCAGCAGTTCGGGACTAGCGCCTAGCACAGATACGCAGTATTTT. It specifies CASSSGLAPSTDTQYF. The whole variable domain, filled in from reference TRBV5-8 and TRBJ2-3, reads EAGVTQSPTHLIKTRGQQATLRCSPISGHTSVYWYQQALGLGLQFLLWYDEGEERNRGNFPPRFSGRQFPNYSSELNVNALELEDSALYLCASSSGLAPSTDTQYFGPGTRLTVL.

As regards this clonotype: A single base separates this from a much larger clone, so it may be a read error. The chain combines TRBV6-2 or TRBV6-3 with TRBJ2-2; tentatively, D is TRBD1 or TRBD2 (6 bases each). CDR3 length: 13 amino acids. The V gene's germline CDR1 is MNHEY and CDR2 SVGEGT. In DNA form, the CDR3 reads TGTGTCAGCAGGAGGGGGGACACCGGGGAGCTGTTTTTT. Encoded protein: CVSRRGDTGELFF.

This chain joins TRBV28 and TRBJ2-1; no clear D gene. Germline V gene sequence: CDR1 MDHEN, CDR2 SYDVKM. V was clipped by 8 bases and J by 5 bases, with 4 bases between them. The CDR3 contains 10 residues. The CDR3 DNA reads TGTGCCAGCGGCGACAATGAGCAGTTCTTC. It specifies CASGDNEQFF.

The sample holds one count of this clonotype. V gene TRBV2 combines with J gene TRBJ2-7; unclear D gene. The germline V gene has CDR1 SNHLY and CDR2 FYNNEI. The CDR3 has 14 amino acids. The V and J ends lost 6 bases and 3 bases respectively, with 15 bases between them. This chain's CDR3 is CASRQSAKGYEQYF. CDR3 nucleotides: TGTGCCAGCAGACAGTCGGCTAAGGGCTACGAGCAGTACTTC.

About this clonotype: Mismatch with germline at one junction end may stem from a read error. V and J are TRBV5-6 and TRBJ2-7; D remains ambiguous. Per the germline V gene, CDR1 is SGHDT and CDR2 is YYEEEE. CDR3 length: 13 residues. The CDR3 reads CASSLHAVQRKVF. The CDR3 DNA is TGTGCCAGCAGCTTACATGCCGTGCAAAGAAAGGTTTTC.

Points on this clonotype: A much more abundant neighbour one base away suggests this may be a read error. The CDR3 loop is CASSLTPNRGRGGKLFF. Here the CDR3 DNA reads TGTGCCAGCAGCTTAACCCCCAACAGGGGCCGCGGGGGAAAACTGTTTTTT. This sequence joins TRBV7-9 and TRBJ1-4; 7 nucleotides line up with TRBD1. Germline CDR1 and CDR2: SEHNR and FQNEAQ (reference sequence). The V segment lost 2 bases and the J segment 10 bases; nucleotides outside the gene matches: 16. This CDR3 has 17 residues.

In its sample, this clonotype was seen many times. This sequence joins TRBV6-2 or TRBV6-3 and TRBJ2-3; 12 nucleotides align to TRBD2. Germline V gene lookup returns CDR1 MNHEY and CDR2 SVGEGT. The CDR3 extends over 17 amino acids. V was pared by 2 bases and J by 2 bases, with 5 bases of the junction left unmatched. This chain's CDR3 is CASSYVLAGGITDTQYF. In nucleotides, the CDR3 is TGTGCCAGCAGTTACGTCCTAGCGGGAGGGATCACAGATACGCAGTATTTT.

In the case of this clonotype: This may be a read error, as it is one base from a much larger clone. The chain carries TRBV4-3 and TRBJ2-3; D is unresolved. CDR1 is LGHNA and CDR2 is YSLEER in the germline V gene. This CDR3 contains 12 residues. CDR3 DNA: TGCGTCAGCAGCCAAGTCCCAGATACGCAGTATTTT. This codes for CVSSQVPDTQYF.

V usage is TRBV12-3 or TRBV12-4 and J usage is TRBJ2-4; either TRBD1 or TRBD2 may fit D (5 bases each). Between the trimmed V and J ends, which lost 5 bases and 3 bases, there was a span of 8 bases. The length of the CDR3 is 13 residues. CDR3 DNA sequence: TGTGCCAGCAGTACGAGGGGCAAAAACATTCAGTACTTC. Translating it yields CASSTRGKNIQYF.

This clonotype appeared once. The rearrangement uses TRBV30 and TRBJ2-7; the match to TRBD1 covers 11 bases. The CDR3 loop spans 14 amino acids. From germline, CDR1 is GTSNPN and CDR2 SVGIG (reference sequence). Trimming removed 3 bases from V and 4 bases from J; junction bases left unmatched: 5. CDR3 amino acids: CAWSAGQGVYEQYF. The CDR3 region has the DNA TGTGCCTGGAGCGCGGGACAGGGGGTATACGAGCAGTACTTC.

With respect to this clonotype: This may stem from a read error, because a much larger clone lies one nucleotide away. For the CDR3, the DNA is TGTGCCAGCAGGGCGGGAGGGCCTGTTTCCTACGAGCAGTACTTC. Residues: CASRAGGPVSYEQYF. V is TRBV6-6 and J is TRBJ2-7; the match to TRBD2 covers 9 bases. In germline, CDR1 is MNHNY, CDR2 SVGAGI (reference sequence). J gave up 1 base and V 6 bases, and 7 bases lay outside the gene matches. This CDR3 has 15 amino acids.

A note on this clonotype: One end of the junction fails to match germline, which may point to a read error. The chain employs TRBV5-6 and TRBJ1-5; D not resolved. CDR3 size: 14 residues. Germline V gene lookup returns CDR1 SGHDT and CDR2 YYEEEE. The CDR3: CASPGPLLNRPQHF. The DNA for the CDR3 is TGTGCCAGCCCCGGGCCTTTGCTCAATCGGCCCCAGCATTTT.

The chain combines TRBV12-3 or TRBV12-4 with TRBJ1-1; 9 positions agree with TRBD1. V trimming: 5 bases; J trimming: 6 bases; junction bases outside the gene matches: 4. This CDR3 spans 13 amino acids. CDR3 bases: TGTGCCAGCAGTCGACAGGGGGAGGCTGAAGCTTTCTTT. Translating gives CASSRQGEAEAFF.

This chain joins TRBV6-6 and TRBJ2-4, with D perhaps matching TRBD2 (6 bases). From germline, CDR1 is MNHNY and CDR2 SVGAGI (reference sequence). V was cut by 9 bases and J by 2 bases, with 14 bases left in between. The CDR3 runs 14 residues. The CDR3 protein is CARGEDLSKNIQYF. CDR3 nucleotides: TGTGCCAGGGGGGAGGACCTATCCAAAAACATTCAGTACTTC.

This clonotype has a single count. The chain carries TRBV12-3 or TRBV12-4 and TRBJ2-3; TRBD2 agrees at 11 bases. The ends lost 7 bases at V and 4 bases at J; junction bases unmatched: 4. The CDR3 covers 14 residues. The CDR3 sequence: CASTLAGVADTQYF. CDR3 sequence (DNA): TGTGCCAGCACACTAGCGGGAGTTGCAGATACGCAGTATTTT.

The chain carries TRBV12-3 or TRBV12-4 and TRBJ2-3, with TRBD2 matching over 10 bases. After removal of 5 bases from V and 6 bases from J, the junction contained 8 bases not matched to a gene. The length of the CDR3 is 15 residues. The CDR3 coding sequence is TGTGCCAGCAGTCCTCCAGCGGGAGGGAGGGATACGCAGTATTTT. This sequence encodes CASSPPAGGRDTQYF.

The gene calls are TRBV28 and TRBJ2-7; D uncertain. V was pared by 8 bases and J by 5 bases, with 13 bases between. This CDR3 comprises 12 residues. Germline V gene lookup returns CDR1 MDHEN and CDR2 SYDVKM. CDR3 protein: CASHAFTHEQYF. For the CDR3, the DNA is TGTGCCAGCCACGCCTTTACCCACGAGCAGTACTTC.

In regard to this clonotype: With a much larger clone just one base away, this may be a read error. The chain joins TRBV12-3 or TRBV12-4 to TRBJ2-7, with D tentatively TRBD1 or TRBD2 (5 bases each). This CDR3 comprises 15 residues. Trimming took off 5 bases at V and 1 base at J, with 15 bases between the two ends. CDR3 residues: CASSQSGTPSYEQYF. The CDR3 DNA reads as TGTGCCAGCAGTCAGTCCGGGACCCCTTCCTACGAGCAGTACTTC.

As concerns this clonotype: A much bigger clone sits one base away, suggesting this may be a read error. In this CDR3 the conserved last residue, phenylalanine or tryptophan, is missing, so a read error is likely. The gene calls are TRBV4-3 and TRBJ2-2; 7 bases line up with TRBD2. From germline, CDR1 is LGHNA and CDR2 YSLEER. The CDR3 contains 18 residues. With V trimmed by 0 bases and J by 7 bases, 14 bases remained unmatched. The CDR3, as DNA: TGCGCCAGCAGCCAAGATCTGGAGCGGGGAGGAGTAGGCGGGGAGCTGTTTTTA. This gives the protein CASSQDLERGGVGGELFL.

On this clonotype: A junction end diverges from the germline sequence, so it may reflect a read error. The chain has TRBV6-7 and TRBJ1-4; D is uncertain. TRBV6-7 is filed as an ORF, its function uncertain. The CDR3 extends over 14 amino acids. CDR3 protein: CANSYRGIGEKLFF. The CDR3 DNA follows: TGTGCCAACAGTTACCGAGGGATCGGTGAAAAACTGTTCTTT.

This clonotype turned up a few times. A read error may be the cause here, since a much bigger clone is one base away. The chain links TRBV11-3 to TRBJ1-2; maybe TRBD1 (5 bases). CDR3 length: 13 residues. Germline CDR1 reads SGHNT; CDR2 reads YENEEA. The CDR3, as DNA: TGTACCAGCAGCTTTGACAGATCCTATGGCTACACCTTC. Translation gives CTSSFDRSYGYTF.

Turning to this clonotype: This could be a read error, since a much larger clone is one nucleotide away. CDR3 residues: CDSSPGLAGVSQYF. In nucleotides, the CDR3 is TGTGACAGCAGTCCCGGACTAGCGGGAGTTTCACAGTACTTC. The rearrangement joins TRBV6-5 to TRBJ2-5, with 13 nucleotides matching TRBD2. CDR1 and CDR2 from the germline V gene are MNHEY and SVGAGI. The CDR3 loop spans 14 amino acids.

This clonotype was found a few times. It may be a read error: a sequence one base away is much more abundant. The CDR3 coding sequence is TGCAGCGTTATACCGGACAGGGGGCCCGAGCAGTACTTC. Protein product: CSVIPDRGPEQYF. The rearrangement joins TRBV29-1 to TRBJ2-7; TRBD1 agrees at 11 bases. Germline-derived CDR1 and CDR2 are SQVTM and ANQGSEA. V was pared by 5 bases and J by 6 bases, with 6 bases of the junction left unmatched. CDR3 length: 13 amino acids.

In its sample, this clonotype was seen many times. The rearrangement links TRBV11-2 to TRBJ2-3; TRBD2 agrees at 9 bases. Germline V gene lookup returns CDR1 SGHAT and CDR2 FQNNGV. The CDR3 sequence is 15 residues long. Trimming at V came to 5 bases and at J to 6 bases, leaving 9 bases not matched to a gene. CDR3 DNA: TGTGCCAGCAGCCCGTTCGGGACTAGCTTGGATACGCAGTATTTT. It codes for CASSPFGTSLDTQYF.

Note on this clonotype: A much bigger clone sits one base away, suggesting this may be a read error. In nucleotides, the CDR3 is TGTGCCAGCATTCTACGCCGGGACATCAACATTCAGTACTTC. Translating it yields CASILRRDINIQYF. This chain uses TRBV12-3 or TRBV12-4 with TRBJ2-4; TRBD1 is a possible D gene (6 bases). The V end was cut by 7 bases, the J end by 7 bases, with 17 bases between. The CDR3 extends over 14 amino acids.

Details on this clonotype: Just one base apart from a much larger clone, this may be a read error. The chain carries TRBV12-3 or TRBV12-4 and TRBJ2-7; D perhaps matches TRBD1 (6 bases). The CDR3 totals 12 residues. CDR3 in amino acids: CACREQGYEQYF. The DNA of the CDR3 is TGTGCCTGCAGGGAACAGGGCTACGAGCAGTACTTC.